This entry is about one T cell receptor (beta chain). What antigen it recognizes has not been identified. Per-nucleotide qualities are absent, and no much larger clonotype sits a single base away. V sheds 7 bases and J sheds 9 bases, leaving 16 bases between their ends. The cysteine opens and the phenylalanine closes a CDR3 of 12 amino acids. Only CDR3 DNA is held: 36 bases, read in frame from base 1. The germline V gene supplies CDR1 SNHLY and CDR2 FYNNEI. The sample originates from a study of stem cell transplantation in POMP-related autoinflammatory disease (dated by TCRdb to 2020 to 2023). At the level of the whole study: The study hypothesized that defective thymoproteasomes impair MHC class I-dependent CD8+ T-cell differentiation and positive selection, skewing the TRB repertoire. Before transplant, patients showed CD4+ naive T-cell skewing, low CD8+ T-cell proportions, and reduced T-cell cytokine secretion. The effect of POMP deficiency on T-cell receptor beta repertoire diversity and CDR3 characteristics was assessed using high-throughput TRB sequencing.

Library preparation employed the immunoSEQ multiplex PCR assay. The study's own analysis went as follows. Shannon entropy, which takes clonal size distribution into account, was used to quantify repertoire diversity. Clonotype distribution inequality was measured with the Gini-Simpson index (Simpson_1-D). TCRdb's version of the immuneACCESS table is confined to in-frame rearrangements and falls short of the full clone set. An unresolved V gene accounts for under half of the shortfall where checked; the remainder is of unknown origin. Clone size and the V and J calls come from that table; the DNA yielded D and trimming. Within this sample are about 32,000 clones, with roughly 88% of them counted one time only. The ten biggest clones cover over 0.6% of the sample. The time point label of this sample denotes: before hematopoietic stem cell transplant. PRAID was characterized by prominent immunodeficiency alongside autoinflammation. T-cell subsets (conventional T cells, CD8+ T cells, regulatory T cells, T follicular helper cells) were sorted before TRB sequencing.

Findings and caveats that apply to the study as a whole: In PRAID patients, the trend toward increased clonality and lower diversity reached statistical significance only for regulatory T cells. Across all analyzed T-cell subsets, PRAID patients tended toward lower TRB diversity and higher clonality. A restricted number of unique TRB V-J gene pairings was observed in PRAID patients.

The sample here was CD4+ T cells from PBMCs, taken before stem cell transplantation. This sequence was found in a human donor with POMP-related autoinflammation and immune dysregulation (PRAID). The chain uses TRBV2 and TRBJ2-7; the D match is possibly TRBD1 or TRBD2, with 5 bases aligned in each. Here the CDR3 is given as CASTSRRGVQYF. DNA sequence: TGTGCCAGCACATCGCGAAGAGGGGTGCAGTACTTC.